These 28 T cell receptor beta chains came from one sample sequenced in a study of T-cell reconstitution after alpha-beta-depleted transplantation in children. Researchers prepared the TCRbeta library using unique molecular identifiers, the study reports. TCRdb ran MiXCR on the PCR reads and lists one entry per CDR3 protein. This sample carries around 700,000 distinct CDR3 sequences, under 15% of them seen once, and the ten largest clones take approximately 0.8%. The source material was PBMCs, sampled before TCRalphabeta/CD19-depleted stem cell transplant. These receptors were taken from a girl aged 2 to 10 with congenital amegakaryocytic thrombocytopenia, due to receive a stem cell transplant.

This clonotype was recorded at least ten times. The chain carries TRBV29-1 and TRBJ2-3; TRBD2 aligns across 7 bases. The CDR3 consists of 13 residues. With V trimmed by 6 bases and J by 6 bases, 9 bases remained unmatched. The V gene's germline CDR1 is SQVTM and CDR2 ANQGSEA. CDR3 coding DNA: TGCAGCGTCCGCAGCGGGATAGGGGATACGCAGTATTTT. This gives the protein CSVRSGIGDTQYF.

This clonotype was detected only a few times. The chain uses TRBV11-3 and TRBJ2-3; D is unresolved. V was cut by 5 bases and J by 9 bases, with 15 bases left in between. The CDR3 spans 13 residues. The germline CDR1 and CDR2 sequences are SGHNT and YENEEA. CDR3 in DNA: TGTGCCAGCAGCCCCCCGGGCAGCCCAACGCAGTATTTT. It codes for CASSPPGSPTQYF.

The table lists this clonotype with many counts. The CDR3 DNA reads TGCAGTGCTAGAGATTCCAGGGGGGCAAACGAGCAGTTCTTC. Residues: CSARDSRGANEQFF. This chain connects TRBV20-1 to TRBJ2-1; maybe TRBD1 (7 bases). The CDR3 has 14 amino acids. Between the trimmed V and J ends, which lost 0 bases and 10 bases, there was a span of 16 bases. The V gene's germline CDR1 is DFQATT and CDR2 SNEGSKA (reference sequence).

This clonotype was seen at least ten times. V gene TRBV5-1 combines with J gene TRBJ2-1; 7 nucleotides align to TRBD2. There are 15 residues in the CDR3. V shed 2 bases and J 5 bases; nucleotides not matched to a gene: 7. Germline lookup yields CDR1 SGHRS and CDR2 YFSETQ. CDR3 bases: TGCGCCAGCAGCTTTTTGGCGGGAGATAACAATGAGCAGTTCTTC. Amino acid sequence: CASSFLAGDNNEQFF.

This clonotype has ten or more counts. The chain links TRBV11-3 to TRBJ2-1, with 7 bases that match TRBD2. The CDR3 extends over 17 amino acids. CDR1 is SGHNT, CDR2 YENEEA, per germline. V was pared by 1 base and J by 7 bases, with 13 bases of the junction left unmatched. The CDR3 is CASSLAYGGRGGNEQFF. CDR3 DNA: TGTGCCAGCAGCTTAGCGTATGGGGGGAGGGGAGGTAATGAGCAGTTCTTC.

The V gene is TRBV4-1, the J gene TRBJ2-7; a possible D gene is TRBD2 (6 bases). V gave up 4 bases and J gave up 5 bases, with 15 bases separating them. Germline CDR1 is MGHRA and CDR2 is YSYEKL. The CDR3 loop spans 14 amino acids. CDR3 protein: CASSRYAGLDEQYF. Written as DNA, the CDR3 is TGCGCCAGCAGCCGATATGCGGGGTTAGACGAGCAGTACTTC.

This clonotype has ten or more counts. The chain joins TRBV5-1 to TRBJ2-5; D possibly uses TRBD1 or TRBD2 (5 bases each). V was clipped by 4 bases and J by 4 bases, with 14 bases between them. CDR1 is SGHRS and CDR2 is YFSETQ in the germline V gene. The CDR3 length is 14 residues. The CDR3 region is CASSSPGTRETQYF. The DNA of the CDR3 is TGCGCCAGCAGCAGTCCAGGGACGAGAGAGACCCAGTACTTC.

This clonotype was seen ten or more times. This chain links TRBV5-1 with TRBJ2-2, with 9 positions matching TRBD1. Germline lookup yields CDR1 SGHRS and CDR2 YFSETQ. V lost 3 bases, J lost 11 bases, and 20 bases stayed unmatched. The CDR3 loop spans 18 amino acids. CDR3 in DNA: TGCGCCAGCAGCTCCCAGCGATATGGACAGGGGCGCATACGAGAGCTGTTTTTT. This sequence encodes CASSSQRYGQGRIRELFF.

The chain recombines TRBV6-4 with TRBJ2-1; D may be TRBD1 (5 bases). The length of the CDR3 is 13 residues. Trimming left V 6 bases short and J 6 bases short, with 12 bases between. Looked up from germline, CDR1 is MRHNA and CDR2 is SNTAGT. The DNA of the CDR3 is TGTGCCAGCAGCCCAGGGTTGGGCAATGAGCAGTTCTTC. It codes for CASSPGLGNEQFF.

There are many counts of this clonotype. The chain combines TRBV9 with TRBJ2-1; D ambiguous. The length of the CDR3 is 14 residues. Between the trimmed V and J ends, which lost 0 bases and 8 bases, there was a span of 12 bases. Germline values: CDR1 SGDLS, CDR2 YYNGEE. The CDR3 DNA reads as TGTGCCAGCAGCGTAGATCCTAGAACGGATGAGCAGTTCTTC. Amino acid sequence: CASSVDPRTDEQFF.

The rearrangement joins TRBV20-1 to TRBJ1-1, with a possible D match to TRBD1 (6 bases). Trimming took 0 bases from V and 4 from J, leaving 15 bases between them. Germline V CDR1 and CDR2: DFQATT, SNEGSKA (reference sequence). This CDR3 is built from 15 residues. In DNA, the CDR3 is TGCAGTGCTAGAGATAGTACAGGGCCGGGCACTGAAGCTTTCTTT. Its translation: CSARDSTGPGTEAFF.

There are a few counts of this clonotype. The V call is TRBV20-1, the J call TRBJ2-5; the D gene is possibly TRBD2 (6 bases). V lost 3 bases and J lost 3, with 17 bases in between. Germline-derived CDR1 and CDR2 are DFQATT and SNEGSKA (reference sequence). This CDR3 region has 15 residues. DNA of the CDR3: TGCAGTGCTAGGCGAACTTCGGGAGCAAAAGAGACCCAGTACTTC. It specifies CSARRTSGAKETQYF.

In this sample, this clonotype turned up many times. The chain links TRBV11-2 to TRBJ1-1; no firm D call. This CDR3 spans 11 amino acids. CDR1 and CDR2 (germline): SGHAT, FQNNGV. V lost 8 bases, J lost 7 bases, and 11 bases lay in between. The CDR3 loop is CASDFLGEAFF. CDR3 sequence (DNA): TGTGCCAGCGACTTCCTGGGTGAAGCTTTCTTT.

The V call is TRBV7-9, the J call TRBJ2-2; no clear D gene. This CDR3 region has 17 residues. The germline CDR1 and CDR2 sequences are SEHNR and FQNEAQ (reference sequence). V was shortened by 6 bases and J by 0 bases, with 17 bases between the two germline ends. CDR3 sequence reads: CASRPNPAGPNTGELFF. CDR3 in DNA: TGTGCCAGCAGGCCAAACCCTGCAGGACCGAACACCGGGGAGCTGTTTTTT.

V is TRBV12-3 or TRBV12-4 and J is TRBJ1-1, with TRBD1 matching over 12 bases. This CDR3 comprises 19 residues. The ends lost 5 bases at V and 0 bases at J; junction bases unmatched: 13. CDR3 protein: CASSPSYWGQGALNTEAFF. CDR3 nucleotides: TGTGCCAGCAGTCCTAGCTATTGGGGACAGGGGGCCTTGAACACTGAAGCTTTCTTT.

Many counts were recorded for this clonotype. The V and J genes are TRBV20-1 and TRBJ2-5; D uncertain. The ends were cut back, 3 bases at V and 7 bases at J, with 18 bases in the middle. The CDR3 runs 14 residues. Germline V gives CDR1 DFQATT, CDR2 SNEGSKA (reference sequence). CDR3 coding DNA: TGCAGTGCTAGCTCCCGATCGGTGTTTGGGACCCAGTACTTC. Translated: CSASSRSVFGTQYF.

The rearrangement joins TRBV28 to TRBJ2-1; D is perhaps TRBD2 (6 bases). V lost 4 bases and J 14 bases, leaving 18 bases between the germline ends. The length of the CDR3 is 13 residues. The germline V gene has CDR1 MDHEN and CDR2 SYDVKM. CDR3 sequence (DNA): TGTGCCAGCAGTTGGGGCAGGGAGGTTCAAGAGTTCTTC. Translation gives CASSWGREVQEFF.

This CDR3 is CSVALRASGSSYEQYF. Written as DNA, the CDR3 is TGCAGCGTTGCCCTCAGGGCTAGCGGTAGCTCCTACGAGCAGTACTTC. The chain has TRBV29-1 and TRBJ2-7; the match to TRBD2 covers 7 bases. V shed 4 bases and J 0 bases; nucleotides not matched to a gene: 12. This CDR3 spans 16 amino acids. Looked up from germline, CDR1 is SQVTM and CDR2 is ANQGSEA.

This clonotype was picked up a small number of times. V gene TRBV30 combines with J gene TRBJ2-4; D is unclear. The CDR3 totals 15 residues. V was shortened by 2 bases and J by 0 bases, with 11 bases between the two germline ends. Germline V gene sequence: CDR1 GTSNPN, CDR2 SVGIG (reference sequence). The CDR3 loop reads CAWSLGPKAKNIQYF. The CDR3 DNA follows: TGTGCCTGGAGTCTAGGGCCTAAAGCCAAAAACATTCAGTACTTC.

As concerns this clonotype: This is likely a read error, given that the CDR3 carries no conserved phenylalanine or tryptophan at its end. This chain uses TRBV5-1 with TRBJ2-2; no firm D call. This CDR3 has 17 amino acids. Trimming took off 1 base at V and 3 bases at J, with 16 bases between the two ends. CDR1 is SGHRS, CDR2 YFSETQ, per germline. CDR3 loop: CASSLSVWTSDTGELFI. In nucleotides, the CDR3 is TGCGCCAGCAGCTTGTCGGTCTGGACCAGCGACACCGGGGAGCTGTTTATT.

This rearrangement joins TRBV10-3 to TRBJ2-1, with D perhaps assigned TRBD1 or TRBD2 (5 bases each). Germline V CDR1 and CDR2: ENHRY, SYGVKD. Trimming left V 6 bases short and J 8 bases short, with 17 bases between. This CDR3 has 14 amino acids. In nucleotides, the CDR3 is TGTGCCATCAGCGCCGGGACGAGTAGGGATGAGCAGTTCTTC. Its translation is CAISAGTSRDEQFF.

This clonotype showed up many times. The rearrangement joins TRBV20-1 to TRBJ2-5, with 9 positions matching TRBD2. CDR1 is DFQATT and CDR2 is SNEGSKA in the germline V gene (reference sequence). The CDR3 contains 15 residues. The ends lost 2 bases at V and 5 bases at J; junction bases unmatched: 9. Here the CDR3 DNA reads TGCAGTGCTAGATTGGCGGGAGGGGATCGGGAGACCCAGTACTTC. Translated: CSARLAGGDRETQYF.

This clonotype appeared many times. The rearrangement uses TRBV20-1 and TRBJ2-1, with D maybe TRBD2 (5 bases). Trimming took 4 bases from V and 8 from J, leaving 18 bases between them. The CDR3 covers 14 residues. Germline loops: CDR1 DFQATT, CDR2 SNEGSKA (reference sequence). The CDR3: CSAKGLPGGHEQFF. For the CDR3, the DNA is TGCAGTGCTAAAGGCCTACCAGGCGGGCATGAGCAGTTCTTC.

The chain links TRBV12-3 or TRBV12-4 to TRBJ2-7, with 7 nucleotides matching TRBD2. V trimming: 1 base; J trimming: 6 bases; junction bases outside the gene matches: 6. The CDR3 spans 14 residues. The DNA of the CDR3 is TGTGCCAGCAGTTTAGGGACTAGTGGGGGCGAGCAGTACTTC. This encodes CASSLGTSGGEQYF.

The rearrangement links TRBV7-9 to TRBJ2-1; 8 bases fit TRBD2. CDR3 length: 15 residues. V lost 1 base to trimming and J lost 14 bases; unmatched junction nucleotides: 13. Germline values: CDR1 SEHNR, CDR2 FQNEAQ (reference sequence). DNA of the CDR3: TGTGCCAGCAGCTTAGGGAGCGGGAGAATTGGCATCGAGTTCTTC. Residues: CASSLGSGRIGIEFF. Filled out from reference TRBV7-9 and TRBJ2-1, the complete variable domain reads DTGVSQNPRHKITKRGQNVTFRCDPISEHNRLYWYRQTLGQGPEFLTYFQNEAQLEKSRLLSDRFSAERPKGSFSTLEIQRTEQGDSAMYLCASSLGSGRIGIEFFGPGTRLTVL.

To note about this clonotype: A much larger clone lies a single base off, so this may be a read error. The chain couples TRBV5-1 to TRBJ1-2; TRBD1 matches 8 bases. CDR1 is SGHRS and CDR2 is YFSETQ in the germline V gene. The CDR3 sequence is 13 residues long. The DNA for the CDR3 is TGCGCCAGCAGCTACGGACAGGGTTATGGCCACACCTTC. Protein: CASSYGQGYGHTF. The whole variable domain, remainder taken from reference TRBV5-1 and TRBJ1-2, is KAGVTQTPRYLIKTRGQQVTLSCSPISGHRSVSWYQQTPGQGLQFLFEYFSETQRNKGNFPGRFSGRQFSNSRSEMNVSTLELGDSALYLCASSYGQGYGHTFGSGTRLTVV.

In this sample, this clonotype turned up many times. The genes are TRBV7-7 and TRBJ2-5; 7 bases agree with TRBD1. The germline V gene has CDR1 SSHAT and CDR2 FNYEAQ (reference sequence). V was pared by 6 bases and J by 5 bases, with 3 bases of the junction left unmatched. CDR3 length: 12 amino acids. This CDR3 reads CASSHRGETQYF. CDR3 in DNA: TGTGCCAGCAGTCACAGGGGTGAGACCCAGTACTTC.

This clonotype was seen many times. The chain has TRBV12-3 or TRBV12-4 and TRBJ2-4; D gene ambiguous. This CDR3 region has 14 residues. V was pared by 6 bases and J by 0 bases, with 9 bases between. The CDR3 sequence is CASSPILAKNIQYF. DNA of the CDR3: TGTGCCAGCAGCCCTATTCTAGCCAAAAACATTCAGTACTTC.